This TCR beta chain derives from a study of OX40 agonist ivuxolimab in advanced cancers. The method was immunoSEQ multiplex PCR; TCRdb's version includes in-frame clones alone and lacks a portion of them. In the table there are 65,000 to 90,000 clones, 70% to 90% of which are singletons. V shed 11 bases and J 7 bases; nucleotides not matched to a gene: 11. The CDR3 runs 13 residues. Per germline, CDR1 SGHVS and CDR2 FNYEAQ. The clonotype originates from an adult with an advanced solid tumor such as melanoma, head and neck, liver or kidney cancer. The chain combines TRBV7-6 with TRBJ2-1; 7 nucleotides align to TRBD2. This specimen was CD4+ or CD8+ T cells sorted from blood, taken in a trial of the OX40 agonist ivuxolimab. The chain's CDR3 is CARSSGVGNEQFF. The CDR3 region has the DNA TGTGCCCGCTCCAGCGGGGTTGGTAATGAGCAGTTCTTC.